These T cell receptor beta chains were read from a single sample in a study of cytomegalovirus exposure and HLA in healthy donors. Some clones are missing from TCRdb's copy, which holds only in-frame ones; the method was immunoSEQ multiplex PCR. The top ten hold about 0.29% of the sample, which has a few hundred thousand clones, 80% seen once. Specimen: PBMCs. The source is a girl aged 2-10 years in good health and CMV-seronegative. Each CDR3 is given with its conserved first and last residue. D genes are given only for firm matches. Size is stated for part of the rows, as once, few or many counts, or as a class when the clone is expanded.

>.|.|TRBV7-2|TRBJ2-1
TGTGCCAGCAGCCAAAGAGGTTACTACAATGAGCAGTTCTTC
CASSQRGYYNEQFF
>.|TRBD1|TRBV30|TRBJ2-1
TGTGCCTGGCTCCGGGACAGGGATTTCAATGAGCAGTTCTTC
CAWLRDRDFNEQFF
>.|TRBD1|TRBV2|TRBJ1-1
TGTGCCAGCAGGACAAGAACAGGGGCGAACACTGAAGCTTTCTTT
CASRTRTGANTEAFF
>few|.|TRBV7-2|TRBJ2-7
TGTGCCAGCAGCTTACTTGCAGGGGTCTACGAGCAGTACTTC
CASSLLAGVYEQYF
>.|.|TRBV27|TRBJ1-6
TGTGCCAGCAGTTTATTATGGGGCAGCTCCTATAATTCACCCCTCCACTTT
CASSLLWGSSYNSPLHF
>.|TRBD2|TRBV5-8|TRBJ2-7
TGTGCCAGCAGCTTTGGGGGGGGTTCCTACGAGCAGTACTTC
CASSFGGGSYEQYF
>.|TRBD1|TRBV5-1|TRBJ2-6
TGCGCCAGCAGCTTAATACACCCTGGGACAGGGGGCTCTGGGGCCAACGTCCTGACTTTC
CASSLIHPGTGGSGANVLTF
>.|TRBD1|TRBV13|TRBJ2-7
TGTGCCAGCAGCTCGAGCAGGGACAGCGGCGACTACGAGCAGTACTTC
CASSSSRDSGDYEQYF
>.|TRBD1|TRBV29-1|TRBJ1-2
TGCAGCGTTTTACCTCCAGGGGGTGATAGTGGCTACACCTTC
CSVLPPGGDSGYTF
>.|TRBD1|TRBV30|TRBJ1-2
TGTGCCTGGGGGCGGGACAGCGGCTACACCTTC
CAWGRDSGYTF
>.|TRBD2|TRBV7-6|TRBJ2-7
TGTGCCAGCAGCTCCCCTGGCCGGCTAGCGGGAGCCTACGAGCAGTACTTC
CASSSPGRLAGAYEQYF
>.|.|TRBV30|TRBJ1-3
TGTGCCTCTACAGGCAGTAATGGAAACACCATATATTTT
CASTGSNGNTIYF
>.|.|TRBV14|TRBJ1-4
TGTGCCAGCAGCCATTCCTACGAAAAACTGTTTTTT
CASSHSYEKLFF
>.|.|TRBV28|TRBJ2-7
TGTGCCAGCAGCTTCCCCAGGATGGAGCAGTACTTC
CASSFPRMEQYF
>.|.|TRBV28|TRBJ2-3
TGTGCCAGCAGTTTAGGCCCGGGGGTTTATATCGATACGCAGTATTTT
CASSLGPGVYIDTQYF
>.|TRBD1|TRBV9|TRBJ1-6
TGTGCCAGCAGCCCAACAGGACAGGATTCACCCCTCCACTTT
CASSPTGQDSPLHF
>.|TRBD1|TRBV5-4|TRBJ2-7
TGTGCCAGCAGCTTCCCGGGACAGGGTCCCTACGAGCAGTACTTC
CASSFPGQGPYEQYF
>.|.|TRBV5-1|TRBJ2-7
TGCGCCAGCAGCCCGGAGGGGTCAAGCCACGAGCAGTACTTC
CASSPEGSSHEQYF
>.|.|TRBV6-5|TRBJ1-2
TGTGCCAGCAGTTACTCGACGGGTTTTCAAGACTATGGCTACACCTTC
CASSYSTGFQDYGYTF
>.|.|TRBV7-9|TRBJ2-6
TGTGCCAGCAGCTCGGACTGGGAAGGGGCCAACGTCCTGACTTTC
CASSSDWEGANVLTF
>.|.|TRBV9|TRBJ2-7
TGTGCCAGCAGCGTAGCAAGCGGAGTCTCCTACGAGCAGTACTTC
CASSVASGVSYEQYF
>few|TRBD2|TRBV7-7|TRBJ2-2
TGTGCCAGCAGCATCGGCGGGAGGGGGACCGGGGAGCTGTTTTTT
CASSIGGRGTGELFF
>.|TRBD2|TRBV19|TRBJ2-7
TGTGCCAGTAGTATATTAGCGGGAGGGCTCTACGAGCAGTACTTC
CASSILAGGLYEQYF
>.|.|TRBV28|TRBJ1-5
TGTGCCAGCAGTTTTGTTTGGCAGAACATATATAGCAATCAGCCCCAGCATTTT
CASSFVWQNIYSNQPQHF
>.|.|TRBV13|TRBJ2-3
TGTGCCAGCAGCTTTCGAGATACGCAGTATTTT
CASSFRDTQYF
>.|.|TRBV28|TRBJ2-4
TGTGCCAGCAATAACAGGGTAGCCAAAAACATTCAGTACTTC
CASNNRVAKNIQYF
>.|.|TRBV6-1|TRBJ1-6
TGTGCCAGCAGTGAATCAGGCGAGGGCCAATCTAATTCACCCCTCCACTTT
CASSESGEGQSNSPLHF
>.|TRBD2|TRBV6-6|TRBJ2-7
TGTGCCAGCAGTAAACGAAAGCGGGAGTTCTTCGGAGAGCAGTACTTC
CASSKRKREFFGEQYF
>.|.|TRBV6-5|TRBJ1-3
TGTGCCAGCAGTTGGAACGGACAGTCTGGAAACACCATATATTTT
CASSWNGQSGNTIYF
>.|.|TRBV6-6|TRBJ2-1
TGTGCCAGCAGTCACTACGGGGACTTACCTTACAATGAGCAGTTCTTC
CASSHYGDLPYNEQFF
>.|TRBD2|TRBV19|TRBJ2-1
TGTGCCAGTAGTATAGGTAGACTAGCGGGGCGCAATGAGCAGTTCTTC
CASSIGRLAGRNEQFF
>.|TRBD2|TRBV27|TRBJ2-2
TGTGCCAGCAGTTACCTTAGCGGGGGCACCGGGGAGCTGTTTTTT
CASSYLSGGTGELFF
>.|.|TRBV18|TRBJ1-2
TGTGCCAGCTCACCCTTAAATGCAGGGATGGGTAACTATGGCTACACCTTC
CASSPLNAGMGNYGYTF
>.|TRBD2|TRBV27|TRBJ2-1
TGTGCCAGCAGTTTATTCCTAGCGGGGGACAATGAGCAGTTCTTC
CASSLFLAGDNEQFF
>once|TRBD2|TRBV19|TRBJ2-1
TGTGCCAGTAGTAGGGCTCTAGCGGGGGGTGTATATGAGCAGTTCTTC
CASSRALAGGVYEQFF
>.|.|TRBV28|TRBJ1-2
TGTGCCAGCACACGGGGGTGGGGCTACACCTTC
CASTRGWGYTF
>.|TRBD1|TRBV5-1|TRBJ1-4
TGCGCCAGCATGCTTACCGGGACAGGAGATGAAAAACTGTTTTTT
CASMLTGTGDEKLFF
>.|TRBD2|TRBV6-5|TRBJ2-7
TGTGCCAGCACCTACTCAACTAGCGGGGGTTACGAGCAGTACTTC
CASTYSTSGGYEQYF
>.|TRBD1|TRBV9|TRBJ1-4
TGTGCCAGCAGCGTAGCCGGGACAGGGGGTGAAAAACTGTTTTTT
CASSVAGTGGEKLFF
>.|TRBD2|TRBV7-2|TRBJ2-1
TGTGCCAGCAGCTTAGGACTAGCGGGGATCTACAATGAGCAGTTCTTC
CASSLGLAGIYNEQFF
>once|.|TRBV11-2|TRBJ2-7
TGTGCCAGCAGCTTAATCGGAGGGGTCGAGCAGTACTTC
CASSLIGGVEQYF
>.|.|TRBV21-1|TRBJ2-7
TGTGCCAGCAGCCTATGCGTGGTGGGTGCGCGGACTAACTTTCTGTCCCCCTACGAGCAGTACTTC
CASSLCVVGARTNFLSPYEQYF
>.|.|TRBV28|TRBJ1-5
TGTGCCAGCCGATACGCAGGTTATCAGCCCCAGCATTTT
CASRYAGYQPQHF
>.|.|TRBV9|TRBJ2-1
TGTGCCAGCAGCGTAAGGCAAGGGGCTAAAAATGAGCAGTTCTTC
CASSVRQGAKNEQFF
>.|TRBD2|TRBV25-1|TRBJ2-5
TGTGCCAGCAGTGATCCCGCTCGGGGGGAACGAGAGACCCAGTACTTC
CASSDPARGERETQYF
>.|TRBD2|TRBV4-1|TRBJ2-1
TGCGCCAGCAGCCAAGATACTTTGCGGGAGGATCCCTACAATGAGCAGTTCTTC
CASSQDTLREDPYNEQFF
>.|.|TRBV27|TRBJ2-7
TGTGCCAGCACTCCAGCGTCCGGACTCCTCCGGCCCAGGAGCTCCTACGAGCAGTACTTC
CASTPASGLLRPRSSYEQYF
>.|TRBD2|TRBV15|TRBJ2-7
TGTGCCACCAGCAGAGATAGCGGGGCCCTCTACGAGCAGCACTTC
CATSRDSGALYEQHF
>.|.|TRBV18|TRBJ1-2
TGTGCCAGCTCACCTCACGGCACAGGCAACTACTATCCTTCCCTTAAGCGATTGTATGGCTACACCTTC
CASSPHGTGNYYPSLKRLYGYTF
>.|.|TRBV6-5|TRBJ2-7
TGTGCCAGCAGTTACTCGGCGGCGGGGGAGCAGTACTTC
CASSYSAAGEQYF